Each of the 20 T cell receptor beta chains below was sequenced from the same sample in a study of blood T cell repertoires in COVID-19. Profiling relied on immunoSEQ multiplex PCR, and the TCRdb table lists in-frame clones only, not all of them. The table shows roughly 220,000 clones, with less than 85% occurring only once. Sequences were obtained from peripheral blood. Receptor source: a woman in her 70s with acute or convalescent COVID-19.

About this clone itself: Other DNA variants within this sample encode the same CDR3. V usage is TRBV2 and J usage is TRBJ2-5; perhaps TRBD1 as D (5 bases). This CDR3 region has 14 residues. Trimming shortened V by 6 bases and J by 1 base, and 12 bases separated the two germline ends. Germline V gene data show CDR1 as SNHLY and CDR2 as FYNNEI. In nucleotides, the CDR3 is TGTGCCAGCAGGGGGCCTTGGGTCCAAGAGACCCAGTACTTC. Translating gives CASRGPWVQETQYF.

The chain recombines TRBV3-1 (or the pseudogene TRBV3-2) with TRBJ1-2; 7 bases align to TRBD1. CDR3 length: 14 residues. The germline gives CDR1 LGHDT, CDR2 YNNKEL (reference sequence). The junction had 6 bases not matched to a gene; V was cut back by 4 bases and J by 4 bases. CDR3 DNA sequence: TGTGCCAGCAGCCTTGGCGAGGGGGCCTATGGCTACACCTTC. Its protein product is CASSLGEGAYGYTF.

This clone was counted a few times. V is TRBV19 and J is TRBJ1-2, with D maybe TRBD1 (5 bases). With 1 base removed from V and 5 bases from J, the gap between germline ends came to 8 bases. Germline assignment: CDR1 LNHDA and CDR2 SQIVND (reference sequence). The CDR3 runs 13 residues. The chain's CDR3 is CASSIGGLYGYTF. In DNA form, the CDR3 reads TGTGCCAGTAGTATAGGGGGACTTTATGGCTACACCTTC.

This clone was detected a few times. The chain's CDR3 is CASSEPFIVTQYF. CDR3 coding DNA: TGTGCCAGCAGTGAGCCCTTCATAGTTACGCAGTATTTT. The chain uses TRBV2 and TRBJ2-3; D is undetermined. Between the trimmed V and J ends, which lost 3 bases and 8 bases, there was a span of 12 bases. The CDR3 spans 13 residues. The germline V gene has CDR1 SNHLY and CDR2 FYNNEI.

This clone appeared a few times. V usage is TRBV10-3 and J usage is TRBJ1-3, with 8 bases matching TRBD1. V dropped 3 bases and J dropped 7; count of bases not matched to a gene: 11. CDR3 length: 16 amino acids. Germline assignment: CDR1 ENHRY and CDR2 SYGVKD. CDR3: CAISENSGGAVNTIYF. CDR3 nucleotide sequence: TGTGCCATCAGTGAAAACTCAGGGGGCGCGGTGAACACCATATATTTT.

A single count supports this clone. The V and J genes are TRBV6-4 and TRBJ2-1; D gene ambiguous. V was trimmed by 0 bases and J by 9 bases, leaving 12 bases between them. Germline-derived CDR1 and CDR2 are MRHNA and SNTAGT. The CDR3 spans 14 residues. This CDR3 is CASSDSPETVEQFF. As DNA, the CDR3 is TGTGCCAGCAGTGACTCCCCTGAAACAGTTGAGCAGTTCTTC.

This sequence joins TRBV9 and TRBJ1-6, with unresolved D. The CDR3 consists of 15 residues. In germline, CDR1 is SGDLS, CDR2 YYNGEE. Trimming shortened V by 3 bases and J by 6 bases, and 13 bases separated the two germline ends. The CDR3 region is CASSAGYNGNSPLHF. CDR3 nucleotides: TGTGCCAGCAGCGCCGGGTACAACGGTAATTCACCCCTCCACTTT.

This chain links TRBV24-1 with TRBJ2-3; D uncertain. From germline, CDR1 is KGHDR and CDR2 SFDVKD. V lost 1 base to trimming and J lost 1 base, with 11 bases between them. This CDR3 comprises 16 residues. CDR3 DNA: TGTGCCACCAGTGATTTTACCCCGGTGGGCACAGATACGCAGTATTTT. Its protein is CATSDFTPVGTDTQYF.

This chain connects TRBV30 to TRBJ2-5, with 11 bases lining up with TRBD1. Trimming cost V 2 bases and J 5 bases; bases outside gene matches: 7. This CDR3 contains 15 residues. Per the germline V gene, CDR1 is GTSNPN and CDR2 is SVGIG (reference sequence). DNA for the CDR3: TGTGCCTGGAGTCCAACGGGACAGGGGGAGGAGACCCAGTACTTC. Its protein is CAWSPTGQGEETQYF. Using reference TRBV30 and TRBJ2-5 for the parts outside the CDR3, the full variable domain is SQTIHQWPATLVQPVGSPLSLECTVEGTSNPNLYWYRQAAGRGLQLLFYSVGIGQISSEVPQNLSASRPQDRQFILSSKKLLLSDSGFYLCAWSPTGQGEETQYFGPGTRLLVL.

The V gene is TRBV30, the J gene TRBJ2-1, with 7 bases identical to TRBD2. V shed 2 bases and J 8 bases; nucleotides not matched to a gene: 12. The length of the CDR3 is 15 residues. Looked up from germline, CDR1 is GTSNPN and CDR2 is SVGIG (reference sequence). Written as DNA, the CDR3 is TGTGCCTGGAGTATAGGGCTAGCGGATGCTTATGAGCAGTTCTTC. It translates to CAWSIGLADAYEQFF.

The rearrangement joins TRBV30 to TRBJ1-1; maybe TRBD1 (6 bases). Germline V CDR1 and CDR2: GTSNPN, SVGIG (reference sequence). CDR3 length equals 11 residues. The V end was cut by 3 bases, the J end by 7 bases, with 9 bases between. This chain's CDR3 is CAWRVQGEAFF. Written as DNA, the CDR3 is TGTGCCTGGAGAGTACAGGGTGAAGCTTTCTTT.

The CDR3 is CASSLEGGGRAKNIQYF. CDR3 in DNA: TGCGCCAGCAGCTTGGAGGGTGGAGGGAGGGCCAAAAACATTCAGTACTTC. V and J are TRBV5-1 and TRBJ2-4, with D possibly being TRBD2 (6 bases). Germline values: CDR1 SGHRS, CDR2 YFSETQ. Trimming shortened V by 0 bases and J by 1 base, and 14 bases separated the two germline ends. The CDR3 runs 17 residues.

The V call is TRBV29-1, the J call TRBJ1-4, with 9 bases matching TRBD1. The CDR3 contains 14 residues. V dropped 5 bases and J dropped 8; count of bases not matched to a gene: 9. CDR1 is SQVTM and CDR2 is ANQGSEA in the germline V gene. The CDR3 loop reads CSVNPGQGGEKLFF. CDR3 coding DNA: TGCAGCGTTAATCCGGGACAGGGTGGCGAAAAACTGTTTTTT.

The genes are TRBV5-4 and TRBJ2-2; 13 bases line up with TRBD2. V lost 5 bases and J lost 6; bases outside the gene matches: 7. The CDR3 runs 16 residues. CDR1 SGHNT and CDR2 YYREEE come from the germline V gene (reference sequence). In nucleotides, the CDR3 is TGTGCCAGCAGTCGGACTAGCGGGAGTGGGGCCGGGGAGCTGTTTTTT. Encoded protein: CASSRTSGSGAGELFF.

The chain uses TRBV5-1 and TRBJ1-1; 8 bases line up with TRBD1. The trim removed 0 bases at V and 3 bases at J, leaving 4 bases unmatched. Germline V gene lookup returns CDR1 SGHRS and CDR2 YFSETQ. This CDR3 is built from 15 residues. The CDR3 reads CASSLGTGTDTEAFF. CDR3 coding DNA: TGCGCCAGCAGCTTGGGGACAGGGACGGACACTGAAGCTTTCTTT.

This sequence joins TRBV10-2 and TRBJ2-7; a weak D match, TRBD2 (5 bases). CDR1 and CDR2 from the germline V gene are WSHSY and SAAADI. CDR3 length equals 12 residues. The V end was cut by 8 bases, the J end by 2 bases, with 10 bases between. The CDR3 bases are TGCGCCAGCGGGAGAGTTGCCTACGAGCAGTACTTC. It is translated as CASGRVAYEQYF.

V is TRBV7-8 and J is TRBJ2-2; 7 bases map to TRBD1. CDR3 length equals 15 residues. Germline V gene lookup returns CDR1 SGHVS and CDR2 FQNEAQ. The ends lost 3 bases at V and 5 bases at J; junction bases unmatched: 6. The CDR3 DNA is TGTGCCAGCAGCTTTCGGGACAGCTCAACCGGGGAGCTGTTTTTT. This codes for CASSFRDSSTGELFF.

J is TRBJ2-5 and V is TRBV5-1, with 11 bases aligning to TRBD2. Germline V gene data show CDR1 as SGHRS and CDR2 as YFSETQ. The CDR3 is 14 residues long. The trim removed 5 bases at V and 7 bases at J, leaving 7 bases unmatched. The CDR3 coding sequence is TGCGCCAGCAGGGAACTAGCGGGAGAGGGGACCCAGTACTTC. Encoded protein: CASRELAGEGTQYF. Variable domain in full (rest from reference TRBV5-1 and TRBJ2-5): KAGVTQTPRYLIKTRGQQVTLSCSPISGHRSVSWYQQTPGQGLQFLFEYFSETQRNKGNFPGRFSGRQFSNSRSEMNVSTLELGDSALYLCASRELAGEGTQYFGPGTRLLVL.

This clone was picked up a small number of times. J is TRBJ2-1 and V is TRBV5-1; D gene unclear. The CDR3 is made up of 15 amino acids. Trimming stripped 4 bases from V and 0 bases from J, with 11 bases between. The V gene's germline CDR1 is SGHRS and CDR2 YFSETQ. The CDR3 here is CASSQTQSSYNEQFF. As DNA, the CDR3 is TGCGCCAGCAGCCAGACACAGAGCTCCTACAATGAGCAGTTCTTC.

The chain couples TRBV27 to TRBJ1-4; 7 nucleotides align to TRBD1. The V segment lost 7 bases and the J segment 7 bases; nucleotides outside the gene matches: 12. CDR1 is MNHEY and CDR2 is SMNVEV in the germline V gene (reference sequence). The CDR3 is made up of 15 amino acids. CDR3 region: CASKLTGLGGEKLFF. CDR3 coding DNA: TGTGCCAGCAAACTGACAGGGCTAGGAGGTGAAAAACTGTTTTTT. The whole variable domain, remainder taken from reference TRBV27 and TRBJ1-4, is EAQVTQNPRYLITVTGKKLTVTCSQNMNHEYMSWYRQDPGLGLRQIYYSMNVEVTDKGDVPEGYKVSRKEKRNFPLILESPSPNQTSLYFCASKLTGLGGEKLFFGSGTQLSVL.